What follows is one T cell receptor beta chain and its context. This entry belongs to a study of shared clonotypes between healthy human individuals. The germline V gene has CDR1 KGHSH and CDR2 LQKENI. The germline V and J ends were trimmed by 2 bases and 3 bases, with 8 bases remaining between them. This CDR3 is 14 amino acids long. The assay was immunoSEQ multiplex PCR, and TCRdb's table has in-frame clones only and misses some. This sample carries some 1,600,000 clones, 98% of them seen once, and the ten largest clones take about 0.42%. Sequencing was carried out using naive CD4+ T cells sorted from blood. The subset denotes: CD45RA+ positively selected. This clonotype was sampled from a man aged 30-40 years in good health. The chain carries TRBV18 and TRBJ1-5; D might be TRBD1 (6 bases). In DNA form, the CDR3 reads TGTGCCAGCTCACCATGGGGGGCCAATCAGCCCCAGCATTTT. Translating it yields CASSPWGANQPQHF.